A selection of T cell receptor beta chains follows, all from one sample in a study of metastatic and nonmetastatic thyroid tumors. TCRdb recomputed clones from the PCR reads via MiXCR. The sample lists over 30,000 clones; roughly 29% were seen once. Sequencing was performed on blood. The receptors shown here come from a female donor with papillary thyroid cancer or a benign thyroid nodule (not recorded which). Some clones in this sample may be carry-over from other donors' samples. Each CDR3 is given with its conserved first and last residue. Fields, in order: V gene, J gene, CDR3 protein.

v_gene: TRBV5-1
j_gene: TRBJ2-1
CDR3aa: CASSLEVGSGDEQFF

v_gene: TRBV2
j_gene: TRBJ1-6
CDR3aa: CASTGSYNSPIHF

v_gene: TRBV20-1
j_gene: TRBJ1-5
CDR3aa: CSARRSNQPQHF

v_gene: TRBV9
j_gene: TRBJ2-3
CDR3aa: CASSVLGLANTDTQYF

v_gene: TRBV6-1
j_gene: TRBJ2-7
CDR3aa: CASSEVGYEQYF

v_gene: TRBV28
j_gene: TRBJ2-5
CDR3aa: CASSPPKETQYF

v_gene: TRBV12-3/TRBV12-4
j_gene: TRBJ2-7
CDR3aa: CASSLEAGGGHEQYF

v_gene: TRBV6-1
j_gene: TRBJ2-1
CDR3aa: CASSNRGGGYEQFF

v_gene: TRBV30
j_gene: TRBJ2-1
CDR3aa: CAWDAGVDNEQFF

v_gene: TRBV6-1
j_gene: TRBJ1-5
CDR3aa: CASSESGHQPQHF

v_gene: TRBV2
j_gene: TRBJ1-5
CDR3aa: CASSRDQGNNQPQHF

v_gene: TRBV20-1
j_gene: TRBJ2-2
CDR3aa: CSVLSGNKNTGELFF

v_gene: TRBV18
j_gene: TRBJ1-4
CDR3aa: CASSPRYLGNEKLFF

v_gene: TRBV5-1
j_gene: TRBJ1-4
CDR3aa: CASSPTVEGEINEKLFF

v_gene: TRBV9
j_gene: TRBJ2-7
CDR3aa: CASSPASGGAYEQYF

v_gene: TRBV30
j_gene: TRBJ1-4
CDR3aa: CAWSVLSGFNEKLFF

v_gene: TRBV20-1
j_gene: TRBJ2-7
CDR3aa: CSATPPEGPSNEQYF

v_gene: TRBV3-1
j_gene: TRBJ2-5
CDR3aa: CASSPRTSGGLRETQYF

v_gene: TRBV4-1
j_gene: TRBJ2-7
CDR3aa: CACSRGEAGYEQYF

v_gene: TRBV20-1
j_gene: TRBJ1-1
CDR3aa: CSALSPGRNTEAFF

v_gene: TRBV7-3
j_gene: TRBJ2-5
CDR3aa: CASSLGRTSPETQYF

v_gene: TRBV2
j_gene: TRBJ2-3
CDR3aa: CASSETSGFGADTQYF

v_gene: TRBV24-1
j_gene: TRBJ1-1
CDR3aa: CATRGLGARTEALF

v_gene: TRBV5-5
j_gene: TRBJ1-3
CDR3aa: CASTLCFGNTIYF

v_gene: TRBV6-5
j_gene: TRBJ2-3
CDR3aa: CASSFGMGDQSLSDTQYF

v_gene: TRBV12-3/TRBV12-4
j_gene: TRBJ2-3
CDR3aa: CASSLVIGGGKVTGTQYF

v_gene: TRBV6-1
j_gene: TRBJ2-7
CDR3aa: CASNTGTSGYEQYF

v_gene: TRBV20-1
j_gene: TRBJ2-3
CDR3aa: CSEVPVLGMDTQYF

v_gene: TRBV27
j_gene: TRBJ1-5
CDR3aa: CASSPPGRINQPQHF

v_gene: TRBV10-2
j_gene: TRBJ1-1
CDR3aa: CASSEARGADGFF

v_gene: TRBV6-5
j_gene: TRBJ2-3
CDR3aa: CASSYLPRDIRTDTQYF

v_gene: TRBV9
j_gene: TRBJ1-2
CDR3aa: CASSVAGQSYGYTF